The next 9 T cell receptor beta chains were all read from a single sample in a study of T cell repertoires in cytomegalovirus infection. TCRdb analysed the reads with MiXCR anew, one entry per CDR3 protein. Of under 500,000 distinct CDR3 sequences detected, more than 40% appear once; the ten largest clones hold 35% to 50%. Their antigen targets remain unknown. The sample in question was cultured PBMCs, obtained from culture after CMV antigen stimulation. These receptors all stem from a human donor in good health (CMV status not recorded). Some clones in this sample may be carry-over from other donors' samples.

V usage is TRBV5-1 and J usage is TRBJ2-2, with 9 bases aligning to TRBD2. The trim removed 0 bases at V and 6 bases at J, leaving 6 bases unmatched. The CDR3 loop spans 16 amino acids. Looked up from germline, CDR1 is SGHRS and CDR2 is YFSETQ. This CDR3 is CASSLEAGGPSGELFF. For the CDR3, the DNA is TGCGCCAGCAGCTTGGAGGCGGGGGGGCCTTCCGGGGAGCTGTTTTTT.

This clonotype appeared many times. The V gene is TRBV7-2, the J gene TRBJ1-1; the D is unclear. This CDR3 is built from 13 residues. CDR1 is SGHTA and CDR2 is FQGNSA in the germline V gene. V lost 5 bases and J lost 0, with 7 bases in between. For the CDR3, the DNA is TGTGCCAGCAGCCCTGGGATGAACACTGAAGCTTTCTTT. Protein sequence: CASSPGMNTEAFF.

This sequence joins TRBV12-3 or TRBV12-4 and TRBJ2-3, with 8 bases lining up with TRBD2. The CDR3 sequence is 15 residues long. Trimming at V came to 6 bases and at J to 6 bases, leaving 11 bases not matched to a gene. In nucleotides, the CDR3 is TGTGCCAGCAGCCCCGGGGGGGCTCGGGTGGATACGCAGTATTTT. Translated, it gives CASSPGGARVDTQYF.

The sample holds a few counts of this clonotype. The chain combines TRBV10-3 with TRBJ1-1, with D unresolved. CDR3 length: 14 residues. Germline V gene sequence: CDR1 ENHRY, CDR2 SYGVKD. V was clipped by 0 bases and J by 5 bases, with 10 bases between them. The CDR3 loop reads CAISESASGTEAFF. CDR3 coding DNA: TGTGCCATCAGTGAGTCAGCGAGCGGGACTGAAGCTTTCTTT.

As to this clonotype: With a much larger clone just one base away, this may be a read error. The chain carries TRBV7-8 and TRBJ2-1; TRBD2 is a possible D gene (5 bases). CDR3 length: 15 residues. CDR1 is SGHVS and CDR2 is FQNEAQ in the germline V gene. V was cut by 8 bases and J by 3 bases, with 17 bases left in between. The CDR3 region is CASGSERMNYNEQFF. The CDR3, as DNA: TGTGCCAGCGGCTCCGAGCGGATGAACTACAATGAGCAGTTCTTC.

This clonotype turned up a few times. The V and J genes are TRBV6-6 and TRBJ2-3; perhaps D is TRBD1 or TRBD2 (5 bases each). Trimming took off 2 bases at V and 6 bases at J, with 12 bases between the two ends. Germline V gene sequence: CDR1 MNHNY, CDR2 SVGAGI (reference sequence). The CDR3 is 14 amino acids. For the CDR3, the DNA is TGTGCCAGCAGTTACCGGACGGGGACGGATACGCAGTATTTT. Residues: CASSYRTGTDTQYF.

The chain has TRBV12-5 and TRBJ2-6; D remains ambiguous. Germline CDR1 LGHNT, CDR2 FRNRAP. V was pared by 1 base and J by 2 bases, with 6 bases between. This CDR3 has 15 residues. The CDR3 DNA follows: TGTGCTAGTGGTTTGGGGCTAACTGGGGCCAACGTCCTGACTTTC. It encodes CASGLGLTGANVLTF.

A few counts support this clonotype. The V gene is TRBV6-1, the J gene TRBJ1-2, with a tentative D call TRBD1 (5 bases). V dropped 1 base and J dropped 5 bases, with 11 bases sitting between them. The germline V gene has CDR1 MNHNS and CDR2 SASEGT. The CDR3 consists of 14 residues. CDR3: CASSEGAGWYGYTF. The CDR3 DNA is TGTGCCAGCAGTGAAGGGGCAGGGTGGTATGGCTACACCTTC.

This clonotype showed up just a few times. V usage is TRBV28 and J usage is TRBJ2-1; 10 nucleotides line up with TRBD1. Germline values: CDR1 MDHEN, CDR2 SYDVKM. The CDR3 is made up of 17 amino acids. With V trimmed by 4 bases and J by 7 bases, 13 bases remained unmatched. CDR3 coding DNA: TGTGCCAGCAGTTCCACCCGCGGACAGGGGGTTGAGAATGAGCAGTTCTTC. Its protein is CASSSTRGQGVENEQFF.